This T cell receptor beta chain comes out of a study of cytomegalovirus exposure and HLA in healthy donors. Whole-study context: Unique TCRs numbering some 80 million, obtained from HLA-typed donors, made up an early data release.

The study, taken as a whole, reports: The authors later linked a missense DCLRE1C variant to TCR beta V- and J-gene trimming.

On this clone itself: As yet, its antigen is unknown.

Vbeta (60) and Jbeta (13) primers were used in the PCR. Clones were read by immunoSEQ multiplex PCR, and TCRdb kept only the in-frame ones, dropping some. The sample has roughly 200,000 clones; roughly 70% are singletons. V trimming: 0 bases; J trimming: 4 bases; junction bases outside the gene matches: 11. Germline V gene data show CDR1 as LGHNA and CDR2 as YSLEER. This CDR3 is built from 19 residues. This TCR was recovered from a woman aged 25 to 45 in good health and CMV-seronegative. The source material was PBMCs. The chain uses TRBV4-3 and TRBJ2-5; 13 bases map to TRBD2. The CDR3 sequence: CASSQDLGTSGRAGETQYF. The CDR3 bases are TGCGCCAGCAGCCAAGATTTGGGAACTAGCGGGAGGGCCGGAGAGACCCAGTACTTC.